This T cell receptor beta chain was identified in a study of response to subunit inactivated influenza vaccine. From the RT-PCR reads, TCRdb called clonotypes with MiXCR, one entry per CDR3 protein. Among approximately 300,000 distinct CDR3 sequences, 22% were seen once, and the ten largest hold 10%. Whole-study results and caveats: Every seasonal influenza vaccination brings in few new T cells, the authors suggested.

This clonotype was counted a few times. Its target is unknown. Specimen: PBMCs from blood, collected less than 22 months after vaccination. This clonotype was sampled from a man between 45 and 75 years old who received an inactivated influenza vaccine.

In DNA, the CDR3 is TGCGCCAGCAGCCAAGTGCCGCAGGGAGCCGGGGAGCTGTTTTTT. Its protein product is CASSQVPQGAGELFF. The chain combines TRBV4-3 with TRBJ2-2, with D perhaps assigned TRBD1 or TRBD2 (5 bases each). CDR3 size: 15 residues. The V gene lost 1 base and the J gene lost 6 bases, with 12 bases spanning the gap. Looked up from germline, CDR1 is LGHNA and CDR2 is YSLEER.